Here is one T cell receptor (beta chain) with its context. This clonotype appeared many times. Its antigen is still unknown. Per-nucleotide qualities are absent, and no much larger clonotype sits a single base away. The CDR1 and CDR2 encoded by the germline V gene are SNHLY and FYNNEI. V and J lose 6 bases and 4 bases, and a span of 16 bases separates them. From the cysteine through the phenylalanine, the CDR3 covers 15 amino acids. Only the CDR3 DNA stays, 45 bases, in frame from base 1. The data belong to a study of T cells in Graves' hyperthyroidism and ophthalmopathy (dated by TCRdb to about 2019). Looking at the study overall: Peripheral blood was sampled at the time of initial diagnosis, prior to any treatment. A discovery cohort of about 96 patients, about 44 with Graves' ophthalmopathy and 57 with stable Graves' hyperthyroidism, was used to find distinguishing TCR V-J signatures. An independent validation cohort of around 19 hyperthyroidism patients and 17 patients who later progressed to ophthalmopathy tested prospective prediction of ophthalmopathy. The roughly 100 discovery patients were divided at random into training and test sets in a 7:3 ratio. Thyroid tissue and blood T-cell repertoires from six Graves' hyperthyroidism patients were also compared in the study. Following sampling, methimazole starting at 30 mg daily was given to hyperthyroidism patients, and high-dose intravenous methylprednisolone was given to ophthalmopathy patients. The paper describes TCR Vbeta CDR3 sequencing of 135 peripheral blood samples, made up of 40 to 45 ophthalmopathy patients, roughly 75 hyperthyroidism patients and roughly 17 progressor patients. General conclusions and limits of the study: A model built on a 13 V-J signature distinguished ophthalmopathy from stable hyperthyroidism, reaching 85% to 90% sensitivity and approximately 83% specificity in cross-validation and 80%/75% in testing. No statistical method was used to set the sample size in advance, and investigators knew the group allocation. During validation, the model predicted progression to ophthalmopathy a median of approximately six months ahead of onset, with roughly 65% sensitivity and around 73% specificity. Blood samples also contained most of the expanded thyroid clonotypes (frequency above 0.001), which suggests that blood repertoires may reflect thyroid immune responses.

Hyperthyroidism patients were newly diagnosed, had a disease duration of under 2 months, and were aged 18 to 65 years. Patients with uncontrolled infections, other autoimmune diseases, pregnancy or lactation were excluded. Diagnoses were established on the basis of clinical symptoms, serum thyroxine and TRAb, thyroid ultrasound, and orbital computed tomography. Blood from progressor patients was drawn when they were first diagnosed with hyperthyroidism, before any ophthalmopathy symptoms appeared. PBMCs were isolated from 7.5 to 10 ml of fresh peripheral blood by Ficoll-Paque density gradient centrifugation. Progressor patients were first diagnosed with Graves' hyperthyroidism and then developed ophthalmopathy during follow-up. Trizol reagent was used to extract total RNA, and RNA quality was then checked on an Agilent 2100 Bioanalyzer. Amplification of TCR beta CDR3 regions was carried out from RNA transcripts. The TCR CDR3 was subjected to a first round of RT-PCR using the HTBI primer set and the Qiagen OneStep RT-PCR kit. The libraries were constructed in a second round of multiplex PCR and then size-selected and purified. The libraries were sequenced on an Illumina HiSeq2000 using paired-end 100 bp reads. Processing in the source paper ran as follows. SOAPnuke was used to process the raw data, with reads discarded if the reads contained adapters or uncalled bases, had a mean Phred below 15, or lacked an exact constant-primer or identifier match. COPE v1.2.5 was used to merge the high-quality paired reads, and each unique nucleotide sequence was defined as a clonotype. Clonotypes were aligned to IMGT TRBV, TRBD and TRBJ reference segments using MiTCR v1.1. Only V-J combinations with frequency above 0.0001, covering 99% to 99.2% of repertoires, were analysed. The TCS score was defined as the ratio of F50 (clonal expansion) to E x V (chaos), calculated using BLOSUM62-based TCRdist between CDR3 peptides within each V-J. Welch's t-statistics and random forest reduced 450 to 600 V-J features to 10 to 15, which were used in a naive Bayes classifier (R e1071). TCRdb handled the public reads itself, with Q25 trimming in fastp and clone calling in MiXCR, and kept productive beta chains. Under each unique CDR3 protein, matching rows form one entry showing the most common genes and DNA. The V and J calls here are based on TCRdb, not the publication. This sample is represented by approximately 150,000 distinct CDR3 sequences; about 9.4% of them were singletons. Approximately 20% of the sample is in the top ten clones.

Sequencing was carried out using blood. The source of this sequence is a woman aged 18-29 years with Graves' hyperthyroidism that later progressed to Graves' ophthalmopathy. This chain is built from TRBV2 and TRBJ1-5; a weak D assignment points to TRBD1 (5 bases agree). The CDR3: CASSISPGRNQPQHF. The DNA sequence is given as TGTGCCAGCAGCATCAGCCCGGGACGGAATCAGCCCCAGCATTTT. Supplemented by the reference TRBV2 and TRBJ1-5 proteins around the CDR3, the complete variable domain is EPEVTQTPSHQVTQMGQEVILRCVPISNHLYFYWYRQILGQKVEFLVSFYNNEISEKSEIFDDQFSVERPDGSNFTLKIRSTKLEDSAMYFCASSISPGRNQPQHFGDGTRLSIL.